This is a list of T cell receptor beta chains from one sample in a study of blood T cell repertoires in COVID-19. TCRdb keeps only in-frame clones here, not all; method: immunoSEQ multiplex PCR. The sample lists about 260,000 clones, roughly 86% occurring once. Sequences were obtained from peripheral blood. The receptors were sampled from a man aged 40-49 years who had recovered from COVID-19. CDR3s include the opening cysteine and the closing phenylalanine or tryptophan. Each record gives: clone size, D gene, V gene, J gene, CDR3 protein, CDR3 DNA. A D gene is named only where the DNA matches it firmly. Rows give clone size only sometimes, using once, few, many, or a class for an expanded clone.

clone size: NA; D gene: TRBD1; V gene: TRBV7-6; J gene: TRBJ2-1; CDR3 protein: CASSSGTGKNEQFF; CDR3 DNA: TGTGCCAGCAGCTCCGGGACAGGGAAAAATGAGCAGTTCTTC
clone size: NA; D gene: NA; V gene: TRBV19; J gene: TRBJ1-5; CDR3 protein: CASSIAAGSNQPQHF; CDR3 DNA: TGTGCCAGTAGTATAGCAGCAGGGAGCAATCAGCCCCAGCATTTT
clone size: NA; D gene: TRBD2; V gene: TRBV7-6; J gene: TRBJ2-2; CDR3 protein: CASSPRTHGTSGAGELFF; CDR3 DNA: TGTGCCAGCAGCCCGAGAACGCACGGGACTAGCGGGGCCGGGGAGCTGTTTTTT
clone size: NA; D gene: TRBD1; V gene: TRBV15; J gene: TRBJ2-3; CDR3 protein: CATATGGTDTQYF; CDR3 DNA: TGTGCCACCGCCACAGGGGGGACAGATACGCAGTATTTT
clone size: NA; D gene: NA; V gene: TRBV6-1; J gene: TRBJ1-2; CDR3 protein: CASSEGRGNYGYTF; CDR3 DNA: TGTGCCAGCAGTGAAGGCAGGGGAAACTATGGCTACACCTTC
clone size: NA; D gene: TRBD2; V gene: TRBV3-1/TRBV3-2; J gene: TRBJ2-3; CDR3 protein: CASSAASGGPDTQYF; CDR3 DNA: TGTGCCAGCAGCGCGGCCAGCGGGGGACCAGATACGCAGTATTTT
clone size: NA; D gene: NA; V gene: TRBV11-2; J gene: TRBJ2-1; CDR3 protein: CASSRSGSSYNEQFF; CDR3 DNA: TGTGCCAGCAGCCGTAGCGGAAGCTCCTACAATGAGCAGTTCTTC
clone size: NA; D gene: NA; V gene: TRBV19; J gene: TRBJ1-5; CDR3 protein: CASSFSPVGAQPQHF; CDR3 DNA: TGTGCCAGTAGTTTCTCCCCCGTTGGGGCTCAGCCCCAGCATTTT
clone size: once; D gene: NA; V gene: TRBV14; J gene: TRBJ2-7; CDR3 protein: CASSQGTTFQGQYF; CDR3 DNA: TGTGCCAGCAGCCAAGGGACCACCTTTCAGGGGCAGTACTTC
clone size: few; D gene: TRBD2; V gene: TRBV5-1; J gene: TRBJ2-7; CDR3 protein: CASSFVLGLAGVEQYF; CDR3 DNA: TGCGCCAGCAGCTTTGTTCTGGGACTAGCGGGAGTAGAGCAGTACTTC
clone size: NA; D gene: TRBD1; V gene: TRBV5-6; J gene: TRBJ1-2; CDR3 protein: CASSLGTGGFYGYTF; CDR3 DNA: TGTGCCAGCAGCTTAGGGACAGGGGGTTTCTATGGCTACACCTTC
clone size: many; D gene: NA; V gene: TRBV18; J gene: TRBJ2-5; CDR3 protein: CASSLDIQETQYF; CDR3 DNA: TGTGCCAGCTCCCTAGATATCCAAGAGACCCAGTACTTC
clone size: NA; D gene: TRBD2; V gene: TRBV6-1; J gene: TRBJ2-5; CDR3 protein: CASSEGDYQETQYF; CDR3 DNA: TGTGCCAGCAGTGAAGGGGACTATCAAGAGACCCAGTACTTC
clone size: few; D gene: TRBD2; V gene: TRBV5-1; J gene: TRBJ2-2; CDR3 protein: CASSSSSGGSQFRTGELFF; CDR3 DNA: TGCGCCAGCAGCTCGTCTAGCGGGGGGTCCCAATTTCGCACCGGGGAGCTGTTTTTT
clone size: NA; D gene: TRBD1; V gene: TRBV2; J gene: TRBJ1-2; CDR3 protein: CASSLKQGAGGYTF; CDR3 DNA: TGTGCCAGCAGTTTAAAGCAGGGGGCTGGTGGCTACACCTTC
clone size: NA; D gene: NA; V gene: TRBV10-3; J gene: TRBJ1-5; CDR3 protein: CAISEAGNQPQHF; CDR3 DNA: TGTGCCATCAGTGAGGCAGGTAATCAGCCCCAGCATTTT
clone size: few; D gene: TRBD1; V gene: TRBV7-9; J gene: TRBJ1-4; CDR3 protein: CASSLNRGRANEKLFF; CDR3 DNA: TGTGCCAGCAGCTTGAACAGGGGGCGGGCGAATGAAAAACTGTTTTTT
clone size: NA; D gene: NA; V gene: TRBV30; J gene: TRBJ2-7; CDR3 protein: CAWRPVYGEQYF; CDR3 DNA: TGTGCCTGGAGACCCGTATACGGCGAGCAGTACTTC
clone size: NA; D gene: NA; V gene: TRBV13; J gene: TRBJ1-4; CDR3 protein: CASSLTTVNEKLFF; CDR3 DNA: TGTGCCAGCAGCTTAACGACAGTTAATGAAAAACTGTTTTTT
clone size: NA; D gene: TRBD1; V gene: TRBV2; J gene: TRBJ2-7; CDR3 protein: CASTGQGNEQYF; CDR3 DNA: TGTGCCAGCACCGGACAGGGGAACGAGCAGTACTTC
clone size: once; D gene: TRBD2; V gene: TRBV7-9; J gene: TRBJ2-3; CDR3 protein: CASRRQRGGSDTQYF; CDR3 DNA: TGTGCCAGCAGGCGGCAGCGGGGGGGGTCAGATACGCAGTATTTT
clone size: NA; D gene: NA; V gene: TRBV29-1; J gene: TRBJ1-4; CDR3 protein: CSGIIGGDEKLFF; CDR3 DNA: TGCAGCGGGATCATTGGCGGGGATGAAAAACTGTTTTTT
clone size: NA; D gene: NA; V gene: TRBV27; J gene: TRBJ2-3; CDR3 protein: CASRGVVTDTQYF; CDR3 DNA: TGTGCCAGCAGAGGGGTCGTCACAGATACGCAGTATTTT
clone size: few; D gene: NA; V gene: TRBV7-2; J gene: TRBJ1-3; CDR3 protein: CASSQGTASGTIYF; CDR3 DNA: TGTGCCAGCAGCCAGGGGACGGCCTCAGGCACCATATATTTT
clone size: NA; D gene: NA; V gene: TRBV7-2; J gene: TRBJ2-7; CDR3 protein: CASSFSAYSYEQYF; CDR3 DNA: TGTGCCAGCAGCTTCAGCGCATACTCCTACGAGCAGTACTTC
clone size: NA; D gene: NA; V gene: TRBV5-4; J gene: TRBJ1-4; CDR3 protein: CASSLGGGRTGEKLFF; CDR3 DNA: TGTGCCAGCAGCTTGGGCGGAGGTCGTACTGGAGAAAAACTGTTTTTT
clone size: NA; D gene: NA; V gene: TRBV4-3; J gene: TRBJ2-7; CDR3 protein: CASSHLPGHRGPYEQYF; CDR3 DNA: TGCGCCAGCAGCCACCTTCCGGGACATCGGGGTCCTTACGAGCAGTACTTC
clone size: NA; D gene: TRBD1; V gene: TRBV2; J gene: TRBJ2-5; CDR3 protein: CASRRDRGKETQYF; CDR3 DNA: TGTGCCAGCAGAAGAGACAGGGGGAAAGAGACCCAGTACTTC
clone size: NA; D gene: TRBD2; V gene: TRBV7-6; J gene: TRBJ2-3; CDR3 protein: CASSPLADSTDTQYF; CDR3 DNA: TGTGCCAGCAGCCCTCTAGCGGATAGCACAGATACGCAGTATTTT
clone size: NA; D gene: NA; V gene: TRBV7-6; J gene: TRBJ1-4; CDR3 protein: CASSYAPGDEKLFF; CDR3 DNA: TGTGCCAGCAGCTACGCGCCCGGGGATGAAAAACTGTTTTTT
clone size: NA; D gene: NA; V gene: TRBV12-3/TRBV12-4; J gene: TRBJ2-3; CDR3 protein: CASSENTQYF; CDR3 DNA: TGTGCCAGCAGTGAGAATACGCAGTATTTT
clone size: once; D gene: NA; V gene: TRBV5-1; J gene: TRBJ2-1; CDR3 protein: CARGGGGGNSYNEQFF; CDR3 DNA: TGCGCCCGGGGCGGGGGCGGGGGTAATTCCTACAATGAGCAGTTCTTC